The clone carrying this T cell receptor beta chain was picked up a small number of times. According to the study, TCR beta libraries were built with iRepertoire HTBI primers and CDR3-region Arm-PCR. TCRdb reprocessed the multiplex PCR reads with MiXCR, giving one entry per CDR3 protein. The data contain 540,000 or so distinct CDR3 sequences, roughly 13% of them singletons. The time point here: newly diagnosed GD, antithyroid drugs for less than 3 months. PBMC-extracted RNA yielded the TCR library. This entry belongs to a study of regulatory T cells in long-lasting Graves disease. This CDR3 has 15 amino acids. Germline V gene data show CDR1 as SEHNR and CDR2 as FQNEAQ (reference sequence). Trimming shortened V by 5 bases and J by 1 base, and 14 bases separated the two germline ends. These data were likewise used in another study, on T cells in Graves' hyperthyroidism and ophthalmopathy.

The sequence derives from a young man with Graves disease. The chain joins TRBV7-9 to TRBJ1-1, with D uncertain. Sequenced here: peripheral blood mononuclear cells (PBMCs), sampled at new diagnosis, from a patient treated with antithyroid drugs. The CDR3 region is CASSLHQMGNTEAFF. CDR3 in DNA: TGTGCCAGCAGCCTACACCAAATGGGGAACACTGAAGCTTTCTTT.